This TCR beta chain was recorded in a study of blood T cell repertoires in COVID-19. In germline, CDR1 is SGHDT, CDR2 YYEEEE. V was clipped by 2 bases and J by 2 bases; unmatched bases: 2. CDR3 length: 14 amino acids. The data were produced by immunoSEQ multiplex PCR, yet TCRdb's version contains in-frame clones alone and is incomplete. The sample yields some 380,000 clones, more than 75% seen once. Source material: peripheral blood. The genes are TRBV5-6 and TRBJ2-3; TRBD1 agrees at 7 bases. The source is a human donor with acute or convalescent COVID-19. The donor label of this sample is uncertain. The CDR3 spells CASSLGTDTDTQYF. The CDR3 DNA reads as TGTGCCAGCAGCTTAGGGACAGACACAGATACGCAGTATTTT.